Shown below are 8 T cell receptor beta chains from a single sample sequenced in a study of shared clonotypes between healthy human individuals. TCRdb keeps only in-frame clones here, not all; method: immunoSEQ multiplex PCR. This table has about 470,000 clones, about 76% appearing once. The sequencing input was PBMCs. Receptor source: a woman aged 40-49 years in good health. Some clones in this sample may be carry-over from other donors' samples.

The chain uses TRBV7-2 and TRBJ2-2; D gene unclear. V was clipped by 5 bases and J by 3 bases, with 7 bases between them. The CDR3 totals 13 residues. CDR1 is SGHTA, CDR2 FQGNSA, per germline. The CDR3 bases are TGTGCCAGCAGCCTTGAGTACACCGGGGAGCTGTTTTTT. Translated: CASSLEYTGELFF.

The chain has TRBV15 and TRBJ1-4; a weak D match, TRBD1 (6 bases). The germline V and J ends were trimmed by 8 bases and 8 bases, with 12 bases remaining between them. Germline V gene sequence: CDR1 LNHNV, CDR2 YYDKDF (reference sequence). The CDR3 contains 12 residues. The CDR3 region has the DNA TGTGCCACCCGGGGGGGGGCCGAAAAACTGTTTTTT. Translated, it gives CATRGGAEKLFF.

This clone was counted once. This sequence joins TRBV19 and TRBJ1-5; D is ambiguous. The CDR3 has 15 amino acids. CDR1 is LNHDA and CDR2 is SQIVND in the germline V gene (reference sequence). V lost 3 bases and J 6 bases, leaving 15 bases between the germline ends. CDR3 sequence (DNA): TGTGCCAGTAGTATTTTTAGGGATATTGGTCAGCCCCAGCATTTT. Translation: CASSIFRDIGQPQHF.

Concerning this clone itself: Other DNA sequences in this sample translate to the same CDR3. The chain links TRBV30 to TRBJ1-3; TRBD1 might be the D (6 bases). V was shortened by 0 bases and J by 1 base, with 13 bases between the two germline ends. This CDR3 region has 16 residues. CDR1 is GTSNPN and CDR2 is SVGIG in the germline V gene (reference sequence). The CDR3 DNA follows: TGTGCCTGGAGTGTACCTGGGGGACATTCTGGAAACACCATATATTTT. The encoded protein is CAWSVPGGHSGNTIYF.

The chain is built from TRBV15 and TRBJ2-5, with 9 nucleotides matching TRBD1. The J call is doubtful: the DNA matches TRBJ2-7 better. This CDR3 has 14 residues. Germline V gene data show CDR1 as LNHNV and CDR2 as YYDKDF (reference sequence). Here the CDR3 reads CATSGTGSYHEQYF. CDR3 in DNA: TGTGCCACCTCCGGGACAGGGTCATATCACGAGCAGTACTTC.

V and J are TRBV19 and TRBJ2-1; 10 nucleotides match TRBD2. The J segment lost 8 bases and the V segment lost 6 bases, leaving 4 bases of the junction unmatched. This CDR3 spans 13 amino acids. CDR1 and CDR2 from the germline V gene are LNHDA and SQIVND (reference sequence). The CDR3 protein is CASRASGRHEQFF. The CDR3 region has the DNA TGTGCCAGTAGGGCTAGCGGGAGACATGAGCAGTTCTTC.

The chain couples TRBV18 to TRBJ1-1; 10 bases agree with TRBD1. CDR3 length equals 15 residues. J was trimmed by 6 bases and V by 2 bases; bases with no gene match: 6. Germline V gives CDR1 KGHSH, CDR2 LQKENI. The CDR3 region has the DNA TGTGCCAGCTCACCAGTGACAGGGGGCGGCTCTGAAGCTTTCTTT. Protein product: CASSPVTGGGSEAFF. Variable domain in full (rest from reference TRBV18 and TRBJ1-1): NAGVMQNPRHLVRRRGQEARLRCSPMKGHSHVYWYRQLPEEGLKFMVYLQKENIIDESGMPKERFSAEFPKEGPSILRIQQVVRGDSAAYFCASSPVTGGGSEAFFGQGTRLTVV.

The V gene is TRBV7-9, the J gene TRBJ2-1; D may be TRBD2 (5 bases). CDR3 length equals 15 residues. Per germline, CDR1 SEHNR and CDR2 FQNEAQ (reference sequence). V gave up 3 bases and J gave up 5 bases, with 14 bases separating them. The CDR3 DNA reads TGTGCCAGCAGCTTTTCTAGCACGGGTCACAATGAGCAGTTCTTC. Residues: CASSFSSTGHNEQFF.